The clone carrying this T cell receptor (beta chain) showed up just a few times. The data originate from a study of blood T cell repertoires in COVID-19. Across the study: COVID-19 samples collected from the United States, Italy and Spain covered acute and convalescent phases. In each case, the material was cDNA or gDNA derived from T cells, B-cell-depleted T cells, or PBMCs.

This CDR3 is built from 15 residues. Germline values: CDR1 LNHDA, CDR2 SQIVND (reference sequence). V dropped 4 bases and J dropped 9; count of bases not matched to a gene: 9. Original methodology: How many nucleated cells were present was estimated from reference gene primer amplification. Clones were read by immunoSEQ multiplex PCR, and TCRdb kept only the in-frame ones, dropping some. The D gene and trimming were derived from the DNA, and the V and J assignments and clone size from that table. The sample lists around 93,000 clones, 82% occurring once. This receptor was identified in a man older than 75 with acute or convalescent COVID-19. The sequenced sample consisted of peripheral blood. The chain has TRBV19 and TRBJ1-6, with 7 nucleotides matching TRBD1. CDR3 sequence: CASSKGGQAVSPLHF. CDR3 in DNA: TGTGCCAGTAGTAAGGGAGGACAGGCGGTTTCACCCCTCCACTTT.